The 19 T cell receptor beta chains in this list originate from one sample, sequenced in a study of patients and donors after allogeneic stem cell transplantation (dated by TCRdb to 2019 to 2021). The library was generated by RT-PCR. Sequencing used a NextSeq 550. TCRdb itself trimmed the public reads at Q25 with fastp, ran MiXCR and retained productive beta chains. Duplicate CDR3 protein sequences are folded into a single record with the most common DNA and genes. The sample profile shows approximately 430,000 distinct CDR3 sequences; 16% of them were found once. The biggest ten clones account for less than 8% of the sample. The sequencing sample was made of blood, either unsorted or a sorted T cell fraction (not recorded which). Receptors originate from a human donor who was either an allogeneic HSCT recipient or a stem cell or donor lymphocyte infusion donor (not recorded which). It is not recorded whose cells these are; they may come from a transplant donor.

This clonotype was seen many times. The chain carries TRBV6-5 and TRBJ1-1; unclear D gene. The germline CDR1 and CDR2 sequences are MNHEY and SVGAGI. The CDR3 extends over 11 amino acids. The V and J ends lost 6 bases and 4 bases respectively, with 6 bases between them. CDR3 nucleotide sequence: TGTGCCAGCAGCCGGAGCACTGAAGCTTTCTTT. Amino acid sequence: CASSRSTEAFF.

In its sample, this clonotype was seen a few times. The chain carries TRBV12-3 or TRBV12-4 and TRBJ1-2; 11 bases fit TRBD1. The CDR3 loop spans 14 amino acids. V shed 5 bases, J shed 5 bases, and the junction held 4 bases outside the gene matches. The CDR3 coding sequence is TGTGCCAGCAGTATAAGGGACAGGGGGTATGGCTACACCTTC. Its protein is CASSIRDRGYGYTF.

This clonotype was found a few times. The chain employs TRBV20-1 and TRBJ2-1; possibly TRBD1 for D (6 bases). This CDR3 has 15 amino acids. Germline-derived CDR1 and CDR2 are DFQATT and SNEGSKA (reference sequence). Deletions cut 3 bases from V and 5 bases from J, with 17 bases between. CDR3 sequence: CSASFDRNLDNEQFF. The CDR3, as DNA: TGCAGTGCTAGTTTTGACAGGAACCTTGACAATGAGCAGTTCTTC.

This clonotype has just a few counts. The V call is TRBV6-2 or TRBV6-3, the J call TRBJ2-1, with 7 bases matching TRBD2. Per the germline V gene, CDR1 is MNHEY and CDR2 is SVGEGT. The CDR3 spans 13 residues. V trimming: 7 bases; J trimming: 6 bases; junction bases outside the gene matches: 6. CDR3 amino acids: CASTRGGGNEQFF. CDR3 in DNA: TGTGCCAGCACCAGAGGCGGGGGCAATGAGCAGTTCTTC.

This clonotype has ten or more counts. V is TRBV29-1 and J is TRBJ2-1, with 11 nucleotides matching TRBD2. There are 15 residues in the CDR3. The ends lost 4 bases at V and 4 bases at J; junction bases unmatched: 6. Germline CDR1 reads SQVTM; CDR2 reads ANQGSEA. This CDR3 is CSVVDSGRAYNEQFF. In DNA, the CDR3 is TGCAGCGTTGTTGATAGCGGGAGGGCATACAATGAGCAGTTCTTC.

Many counts were recorded for this clonotype. The chain carries TRBV24-1 and TRBJ1-2, with D unclear. The CDR3 extends over 11 amino acids. V was shortened by 4 bases and J by 4 bases, with 3 bases between the two germline ends. From germline, CDR1 is KGHDR and CDR2 SFDVKD. The CDR3 nucleotides are TGTGCCACCAGTGACCCCTATGGCTACACCTTC. Translated: CATSDPYGYTF.

This clonotype was seen a handful of times. This chain joins TRBV5-1 and TRBJ2-2, with TRBD2 matching 10 bases. CDR3 length: 17 amino acids. Germline CDR1 is SGHRS and CDR2 is YFSETQ. Germline trimming cut 4 bases from V and 2 bases from J; bases unmatched to any gene: 8. CDR3 region: CASSRLLAGFNTGELFF. CDR3 nucleotides: TGCGCCAGCAGCCGACTACTAGCGGGGTTTAACACCGGGGAGCTGTTTTTT. The complete variable domain, with remaining parts taken from reference TRBV5-1 and TRBJ2-2, reads KAGVTQTPRYLIKTRGQQVTLSCSPISGHRSVSWYQQTPGQGLQFLFEYFSETQRNKGNFPGRFSGRQFSNSRSEMNVSTLELGDSALYLCASSRLLAGFNTGELFFGEGSRLTVL.

This clonotype was recorded a few times. This chain connects TRBV12-3 or TRBV12-4 to TRBJ2-2; D is unresolved. The CDR3 is 14 amino acids. Trimming cost V 7 bases and J 5 bases, with 14 bases left between them. The CDR3 here is CASTRAPRTGELFF. In DNA form, the CDR3 reads TGTGCCAGCACCCGGGCCCCTAGGACCGGGGAGCTGTTTTTT.

This clonotype was counted only a few times. This chain's CDR3 is CASSPGVSGANVLTF. The DNA of the CDR3 is TGCGCCAGCAGCCCGGGCGTCTCTGGGGCCAACGTCCTGACTTTC. This sequence joins TRBV5-1 and TRBJ2-6; no reliable D call. The V gene's germline CDR1 is SGHRS and CDR2 YFSETQ. With 4 bases removed from V and 0 bases from J, the gap between germline ends came to 8 bases. CDR3 size: 15 residues.

CDR3 sequence (DNA): TGCGCCAGCAGCCTTGATCCGGCCTACAATGAGCAGTTCTTC. Its translation: CASSLDPAYNEQFF. The chain has TRBV5-1 and TRBJ2-1; D call uncertain. Trimming took 4 bases from V and 2 from J, leaving 10 bases between them. From germline, CDR1 is SGHRS and CDR2 YFSETQ. The CDR3 length is 14 residues.

V and J are TRBV11-2 and TRBJ1-1, with D maybe TRBD1 (6 bases). CDR3 length equals 13 residues. Germline V lookup: CDR1 SGHAT, CDR2 FQNNGV. V shed 0 bases and J shed 11 bases, with 13 bases lying between them. CDR3 DNA sequence: TGTGCCAGCAGCTTAGATCGGGGGGCGCAGGCTTTCTTT. This translates into CASSLDRGAQAFF.

There are a few counts of this clonotype. The chain links TRBV30 to TRBJ1-4; D ambiguous. V was cut by 4 bases and J by 5 bases, with 8 bases left in between. CDR1 is GTSNPN and CDR2 is SVGIG in the germline V gene (reference sequence). The CDR3 runs 12 residues. In nucleotides, the CDR3 is TGTGCCTGGACTCGTCGAAATGAAAAACTGTTTTTT. Protein: CAWTRRNEKLFF.

This clonotype was detected only a few times. The CDR3, as DNA: TGCGCCAGCAGCCAAGATCTCGGGCTAGTAGGTGAAGCTTTCTTT. This encodes CASSQDLGLVGEAFF. The V call is TRBV4-1, the J call TRBJ1-1; D gene ambiguous. Trimming removed 0 bases from V and 7 bases from J, with 15 bases in between. The CDR3 is 15 residues long. Germline values: CDR1 MGHRA, CDR2 YSYEKL.

The sample holds many counts of this clonotype. CDR3 sequence (DNA): TGTGCCAGCAGCCTTGTTCTGGAGACCCAGTACTTC. Its translation: CASSLVLETQYF. The chain uses TRBV12-3 or TRBV12-4 and TRBJ2-5; D uncertain. Trimming removed 6 bases at V and 5 bases at J, with 10 bases between. The CDR3 is 12 amino acids.

This chain uses TRBV7-8 with TRBJ2-4, with 7 nucleotides matching TRBD2. V lost 6 bases, J lost 14 bases, and 10 bases stayed unmatched. CDR1 SGHVS and CDR2 FQNEAQ come from the germline V gene. The CDR3 runs to 12 residues. The CDR3 nucleotides are TGTGCCAGCAGGTCGCCGGGACTACCCAAGTACTTC. This translates into CASRSPGLPKYF.

The chain carries TRBV29-1 and TRBJ2-1; 9 bases align to TRBD2. The CDR3 is made up of 14 amino acids. CDR1 SQVTM and CDR2 ANQGSEA come from the germline V gene. The J segment lost 0 bases and the V segment lost 6 bases, leaving 3 bases of the junction unmatched. CDR3 protein: CSVDSGSSYNEQFF. CDR3 DNA sequence: TGCAGCGTAGATAGCGGGAGCTCCTACAATGAGCAGTTCTTC.

This clonotype was picked up a small number of times. This rearrangement joins TRBV11-2 to TRBJ1-1; D might be TRBD1 (6 bases). This CDR3 contains 12 residues. With 3 bases removed from V and 7 bases from J, the gap between germline ends came to 9 bases. CDR1 is SGHAT and CDR2 is FQNNGV in the germline V gene. This CDR3 reads CASSLRGFEAFF. The CDR3 nucleotides read TGTGCCAGCAGCTTGAGGGGGTTTGAAGCTTTCTTT.

This clonotype came up a few times. The V gene is TRBV10-3, the J gene TRBJ2-7; D gene ambiguous. The CDR3 is 12 amino acids. Germline V gives CDR1 ENHRY, CDR2 SYGVKD. V lost 6 bases to trimming and J lost 2 bases, with 8 bases between them. For the CDR3, the DNA is TGTGCCATCAGCGGCCAAACCTACGAGCAGTACTTC. Encoded protein: CAISGQTYEQYF.

J is TRBJ2-5 and V is TRBV19, with D possibly matching TRBD2 (5 bases). This CDR3 spans 16 amino acids. Germline loops: CDR1 LNHDA, CDR2 SQIVND (reference sequence). V gave up 10 bases and J gave up 2 bases, with 23 bases separating them. The CDR3 is CATGEGLRPPQETQYF. The CDR3 DNA follows: TGTGCCACAGGCGAGGGATTGAGACCGCCGCAAGAGACCCAGTACTTC.